The 5 T cell receptor beta chains in this list originate from one sample, sequenced in a study of CD8 T cells in ankylosing spondylitis. TCRdb reprocessed the 5' RACE reads with MiXCR, giving one entry per CDR3 protein. Here the sample spans 250,000 to 350,000 distinct CDR3 sequences, 20% being singletons. What was sequenced was blood, either unsorted or a sorted T cell fraction (not recorded which). Receptor source: a male donor with ankylosing spondylitis or in good health (not recorded which).

The chain has TRBV6-2 or TRBV6-3 and TRBJ2-1; the match to TRBD1 covers 7 bases. With 7 bases clipped from V and 9 bases from J, the junction kept 9 bases outside the gene matches. The germline V gene encodes CDR1 MNHEY and CDR2 SVGEGT. The CDR3 consists of 13 residues. This CDR3 is CASTVDRWREQFF. CDR3 in DNA: TGTGCCAGCACCGTGGACAGGTGGCGTGAGCAGTTCTTC.

This clonotype was counted a few times. The chain couples TRBV20-1 to TRBJ2-5; TRBD2 is a possible D gene (5 bases). V was clipped by 0 bases and J by 7 bases, with 9 bases between them. Germline lookup yields CDR1 DFQATT and CDR2 SNEGSKA (reference sequence). CDR3 length: 12 amino acids. The CDR3 DNA reads TGCAGTGCTAGAGATCGAGAGGGGACCCAGTACTTC. Amino acids: CSARDREGTQYF.

This clonotype was seen a handful of times. The chain employs TRBV3-1 and TRBJ1-5; the D gene is possibly TRBD1 (6 bases). The V end was cut by 0 bases, the J end by 6 bases, with 12 bases between. CDR1 is LGHDT and CDR2 is YNNKEL in the germline V gene (reference sequence). This CDR3 region has 15 residues. The CDR3 DNA sequence: TGTGCCAGCAGCCAAGATTCAGGGGCACTTCAGCCCCAGCATTTT. This translates into CASSQDSGALQPQHF. The complete variable domain, with remaining parts taken from reference TRBV3-1 and TRBJ1-5, reads DTAVSQTPKYLVTQMGNDKSIKCEQNLGHDTMYWYKQDSKKFLKIMFSYNNKELIINETVPNRFSPKSPDKAHLNLHINSLELGDSAVYFCASSQDSGALQPQHFGDGTRLSIL.

This rearrangement joins TRBV5-1 to TRBJ2-2, with a tentative D call TRBD2 (5 bases). Per germline, CDR1 SGHRS and CDR2 YFSETQ. Trimming took off 0 bases at V and 6 bases at J, with 12 bases between the two ends. The CDR3 contains 15 residues. The CDR3 bases are TGCGCCAGCAGCTTGGGCCCCTCGGAGGCCGGGGAGCTGTTTTTT. Its translation is CASSLGPSEAGELFF. The full variable domain, its missing parts supplied by reference TRBV5-1 and TRBJ2-2, is KAGVTQTPRYLIKTRGQQVTLSCSPISGHRSVSWYQQTPGQGLQFLFEYFSETQRNKGNFPGRFSGRQFSNSRSEMNVSTLELGDSALYLCASSLGPSEAGELFFGEGSRLTVL.

This chain joins TRBV24-1 and TRBJ2-2; tentatively, D is TRBD2 (6 bases). This CDR3 is 14 amino acids long. Trimming pared 8 bases from V and 4 bases from J, leaving 13 bases between. CDR1 is KGHDR and CDR2 is SFDVKD in the germline V gene. This CDR3 reads CATKPGLSTGELFF. The CDR3 region has the DNA TGTGCCACCAAACCGGGACTGAGCACCGGGGAGCTGTTTTTT.